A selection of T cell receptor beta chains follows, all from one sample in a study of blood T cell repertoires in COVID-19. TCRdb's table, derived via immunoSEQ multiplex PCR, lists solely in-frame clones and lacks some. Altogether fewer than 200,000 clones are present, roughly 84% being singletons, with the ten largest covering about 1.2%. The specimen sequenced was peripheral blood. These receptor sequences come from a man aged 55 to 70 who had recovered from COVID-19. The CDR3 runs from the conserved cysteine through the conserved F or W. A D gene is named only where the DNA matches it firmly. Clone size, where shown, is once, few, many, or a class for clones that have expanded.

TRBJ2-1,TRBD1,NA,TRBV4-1,TGCGCCAGCAGCCAAGATGGGACAGGGGCCAATGAGCAGTTCTTC,CASSQDGTGANEQFF
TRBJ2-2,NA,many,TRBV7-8,TGTGCCAGCAGCCCAGTTTCAGCGAACACCGGGGAGCTGTTTTTT,CASSPVSANTGELFF
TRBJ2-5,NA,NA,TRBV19,TGTGCCAGTAGTATCAGGAGGGGCCGGGAGACCCAGTACTTC,CASSIRRGRETQYF
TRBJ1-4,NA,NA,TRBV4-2,TGTGCCAGCAGCCAAAGCGGCCGGGTCTTGAGAGCAACTAATGAAAAACTGTTTTTT,CASSQSGRVLRATNEKLFF
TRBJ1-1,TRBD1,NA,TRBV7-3,TGTGCCAGCAGCTCCCAGGGGGACAGTGAAGCTTTCTTT,CASSSQGDSEAFF
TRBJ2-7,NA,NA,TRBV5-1,TGCGCCAGCAGCTTGGGACAGAGCTACGAGCAGTACTTC,CASSLGQSYEQYF
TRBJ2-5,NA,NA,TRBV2,TGTGCCAGCAGGGAGGGACAGCCTCAAGAGACCCAGTACTTC,CASREGQPQETQYF
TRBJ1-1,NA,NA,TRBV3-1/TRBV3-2,TGTGCCAGCAGCCAAGGGAGCCCGCCCGGGGAGTGGGAAGCTTTCTTT,CASSQGSPPGEWEAFF
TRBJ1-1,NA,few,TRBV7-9,TGTGCCAGCAGCTTGAACCCAGGGGTAGGAACTGAAGCTTTCTTT,CASSLNPGVGTEAFF
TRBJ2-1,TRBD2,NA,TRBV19,TGTGCCAGTACTGGGCTAGCGGGGGACCGGGGTGAGCAGTTCTTC,CASTGLAGDRGEQFF
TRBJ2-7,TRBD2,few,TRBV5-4,TGTGCCAGCAGCTTAAGGCTCAGGGTCGGGGGGATTTCCGAGCAGTACTTC,CASSLRLRVGGISEQYF
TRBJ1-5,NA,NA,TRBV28,TGTGCCAGCAGCCAAGGGGTTCTGTCCCAGCATTTT,CASSQGVLSQHF
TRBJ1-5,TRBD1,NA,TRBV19,TGTGCCAGCCATTTACAGGGGGCAGGTCAGCCCCAGCATTTT,CASHLQGAGQPQHF
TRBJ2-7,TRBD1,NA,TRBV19,TGTGCCAGTATATCCAGGGGGCAGGAGTTATACGAGCAGTACTTC,CASISRGQELYEQYF
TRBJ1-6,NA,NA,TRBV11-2,TGTGCCAGCTGGGGGGGGAGTTCACCCCTCCACTTT,CASWGGSSPLHF
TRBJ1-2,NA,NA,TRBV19,TGTGCCAGTAGTACTGTGGGAGCGCCCCGTGGCTACACCTTC,CASSTVGAPRGYTF
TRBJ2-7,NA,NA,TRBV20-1,TGCAGTGTAGGTAGGGGCAACGAGCAGTACTTC,CSVGRGNEQYF
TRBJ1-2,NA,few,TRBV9,TGTGCCAGCAGCGCGAGTGGGACAAGTCATGGCTACACCTTC,CASSASGTSHGYTF
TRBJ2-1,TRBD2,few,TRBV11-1,TGTGCCAGCAAGGGTAGCGGGGGGGCCCAGAACAATGAGCAGTTCTTC,CASKGSGGAQNNEQFF
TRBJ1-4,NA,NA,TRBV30,TGTGCCTGGGGCCCGGGGGATACTGAAAAACTGTTTTTT,CAWGPGDTEKLFF
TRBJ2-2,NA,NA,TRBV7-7,TGTGCTAGCAGCTTCCAAGGGGGTGTGGACACCGGGGAGCTGTTTTTT,CASSFQGGVDTGELFF
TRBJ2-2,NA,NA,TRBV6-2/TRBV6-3,TGTGCCAGCAGTTATGGGGAGACCACCGGGGAGCTGTTTTTT,CASSYGETTGELFF
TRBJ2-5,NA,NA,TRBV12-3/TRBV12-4,TGTGCCAGCAGTCGCGGGTCGGTGCGGACCCAGTACTTC,CASSRGSVRTQYF
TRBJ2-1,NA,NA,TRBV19,TGTGCCAGTAGTACGACAGGTAGTTTGCAGTTCTTC,CASSTTGSLQFF
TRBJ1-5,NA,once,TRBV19,TGTGCCAGTAGTATAGACCGGGGTCCGCGGCCCCAGCATTTT,CASSIDRGPRPQHF
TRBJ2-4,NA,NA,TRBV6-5,TGTGCCAGCAGAGAGGCCCCCAGAAACATTCAGTACTTC,CASREAPRNIQYF
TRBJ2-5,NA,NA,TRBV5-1,TGCGCCAGCAGCTTTAGGCAGGGAAGCCAAGAGACCCAGTACTTC,CASSFRQGSQETQYF
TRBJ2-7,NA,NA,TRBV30,TGTGCCTGGAGGCATAGGAGTGCCCACCTCCTCCTGGACGAGCAGTACTTC,CAWRHRSAHLLLDEQYF
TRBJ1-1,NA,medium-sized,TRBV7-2,TGTGCCAGCAGCACCGCTAAGGGGGTAGCTTTCTTT,CASSTAKGVAFF
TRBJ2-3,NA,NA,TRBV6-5,TGTGCCAGCAGTTCGGGACAAGGAGGTCCAGATACGCAGTATTTT,CASSSGQGGPDTQYF
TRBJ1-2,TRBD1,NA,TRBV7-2,TGTGCCAGCAGCTTAGCAACCGACAGGGTTCCCTATGGCTACACCTTC,CASSLATDRVPYGYTF
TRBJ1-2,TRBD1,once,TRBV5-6,TGTGCCACCAACAGGGGCGACTATGGCTACACCTTC,CATNRGDYGYTF
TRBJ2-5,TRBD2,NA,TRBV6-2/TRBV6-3,TGTGCCAGCAGCCGCGGGGGGCAAGAGACCCAGTACTTC,CASSRGGQETQYF
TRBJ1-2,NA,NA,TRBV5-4,TGTGCCAGCAGCTCTACAGGGAACGGTGGCTACACCTTC,CASSSTGNGGYTF
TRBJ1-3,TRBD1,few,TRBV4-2,TGTGCCAGCAGCCGCTCGGGACAGCTAAACTCTGGAAACACCATATATTTT,CASSRSGQLNSGNTIYF
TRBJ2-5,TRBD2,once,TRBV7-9,TGTGCCAGCAGCCGTACTAGCGGGGGCACCCAAGAGACCCAGTACTTC,CASSRTSGGTQETQYF
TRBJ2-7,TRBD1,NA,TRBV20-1,TGCAGTGCTAGTCAAACAGACAGGGGGTCCTACGAGCAGTACTTC,CSASQTDRGSYEQYF
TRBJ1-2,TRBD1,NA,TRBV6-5,TGTGCCAGCAGCCAGGGACAGTCGTTCGATGGCTACACCTTC,CASSQGQSFDGYTF
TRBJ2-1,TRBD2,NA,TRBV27,TGTGCCAGCAGTTTATCAAACGGGGGGGCCCGGGGGCAGTTCTTC,CASSLSNGGARGQFF
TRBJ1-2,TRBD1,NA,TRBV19,TGTGCCAGTAGTATAGGGACAGGACTTGGCTACACCTTC,CASSIGTGLGYTF
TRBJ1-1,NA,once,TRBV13,TGTGCCAGCAGCCCCCGGGTGGGCACTGAAGCTTTCTTT,CASSPRVGTEAFF
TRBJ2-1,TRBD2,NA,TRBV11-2,TGTGCCAGCAGCCGGGGGGAAAGCTCCTACAATGAGCAGTTCTTC,CASSRGESSYNEQFF
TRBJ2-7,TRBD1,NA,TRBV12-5,TGTGCTAGTGGTCCCCACCCCGGACAGGGTATGGGGGAGCAGTACTTC,CASGPHPGQGMGEQYF
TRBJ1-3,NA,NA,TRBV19,TGTGCCAGTAGTAATCGGGAGCTCTCAGGAAACACCATATATTTT,CASSNRELSGNTIYF
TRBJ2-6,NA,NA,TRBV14,TGTGCCAGCAGCACGGACAGAATCGTAGGCAACGTCCTGACTTTC,CASSTDRIVGNVLTF
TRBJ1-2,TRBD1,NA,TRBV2,TGTGCCAGCAGTGGGTCGGGGACAGAATATGGCTACACCTTC,CASSGSGTEYGYTF
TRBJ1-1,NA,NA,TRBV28,TGTGCCAGCAGTTTATCAGGGCAGGAAGCTTTCTTT,CASSLSGQEAFF
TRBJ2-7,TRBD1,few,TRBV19,TGTGCCAGTATTTGGGACAGGGGGTGGTACGAGCAGTACTTC,CASIWDRGWYEQYF
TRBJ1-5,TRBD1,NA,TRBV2,TGTGCCAGCAGTTCGGACAGGGGGTCATATCAGCCCCAGCATTTT,CASSSDRGSYQPQHF
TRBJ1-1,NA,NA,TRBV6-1,TGTGCCAGCAGTGAGGCAACACATGAAGCTTTCTTT,CASSEATHEAFF
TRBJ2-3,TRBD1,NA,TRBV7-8,TGTGCCAGCAGCTTCAGGGACAGGGGGCTGACAGATACGCAGTATTTT,CASSFRDRGLTDTQYF
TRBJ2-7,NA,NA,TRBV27,TGTGCCAGCAGTTACAAGGGGCTTTCCTACGAGCAGTACTTC,CASSYKGLSYEQYF
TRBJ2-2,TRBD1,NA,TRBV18,TGTGCCAGCTCACCGCGGACAGGGAACACCGGGGAGCTGTTTTTT,CASSPRTGNTGELFF
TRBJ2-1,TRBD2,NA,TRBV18,TGTGCCAGCTCTCCAATATCGGGGGGGGCTCTAAATGAGCAGTTCTTC,CASSPISGGALNEQFF
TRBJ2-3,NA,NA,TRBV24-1,TGTGCCACCAGTGATTCTCCAGATACGCAGTATTTT,CATSDSPDTQYF
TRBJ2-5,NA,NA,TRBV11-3,TGTGCCAGCAGCTTTTCCGGGGAGACCCAGTACTTC,CASSFSGETQYF
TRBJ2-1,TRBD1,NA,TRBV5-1,TGCGCCAGCAGCTTCAGGGGGCTGGACAATGAGCAGTTCTTC,CASSFRGLDNEQFF
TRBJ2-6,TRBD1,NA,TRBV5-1,TGCGCCAGCAGCACCGGACAGGGCTCTTCTGGGGCCAACGTCCTGACTTTC,CASSTGQGSSGANVLTF
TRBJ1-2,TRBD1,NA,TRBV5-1,TGCGCCAGCAGCTTCCAGGGGGCGGAGTATGGCTACACCTTC,CASSFQGAEYGYTF
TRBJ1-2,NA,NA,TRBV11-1,TGTGCCAGCAGCTTATCTGGGGAGATTGGCTACACCTTC,CASSLSGEIGYTF